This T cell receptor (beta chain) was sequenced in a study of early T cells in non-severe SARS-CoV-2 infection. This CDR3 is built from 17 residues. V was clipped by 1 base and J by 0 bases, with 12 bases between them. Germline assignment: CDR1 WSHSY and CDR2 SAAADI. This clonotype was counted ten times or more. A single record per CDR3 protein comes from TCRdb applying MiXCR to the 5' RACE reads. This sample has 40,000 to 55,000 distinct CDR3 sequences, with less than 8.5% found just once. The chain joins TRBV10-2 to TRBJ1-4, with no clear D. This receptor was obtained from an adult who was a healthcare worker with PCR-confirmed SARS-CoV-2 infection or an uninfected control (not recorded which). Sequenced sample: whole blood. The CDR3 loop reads CASSEWTAATTNEKLFF. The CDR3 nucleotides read TGCGCCAGCAGTGAGTGGACTGCCGCAACAACTAATGAAAAACTGTTTTTT.